One sample yielded the 3 T cell receptor beta chains listed below, sequenced in a study of T cell responses to AZD1222 COVID-19 vaccine. Repertoires were generated with immunoSEQ multiplex PCR, while TCRdb's copy carries only in-frame clones and drops some. The repertoire consists of approximately 140,000 clones, with roughly 90% occurring once and the leading ten covering approximately 3.4%. The sequences come from peripheral blood, collected 28 days after the second AZD1222 dose. Every receptor here comes from an adult who received the AZD1222 COVID-19 vaccine.

Written as DNA, the CDR3 is TGTGCCAGCAGCTTTTTACTGTCCAGATCCTATGGCTACACCTTC. Amino acid sequence: CASSFLLSRSYGYTF. This chain connects TRBV5-5 to TRBJ1-2; no clear D gene. The length of the CDR3 is 15 residues. Germline CDR1 SGHKS, CDR2 YYEKEE (reference sequence). Trimming stripped 2 bases from V and 4 bases from J, with 15 bases between.

Here the CDR3 reads CAWSSDRGENQPQHF. In DNA, the CDR3 is TGTGCCTGGAGTTCCGACAGGGGCGAGAATCAGCCCCAGCATTTT. The V call is TRBV30, the J call TRBJ1-5; 8 nucleotides align to TRBD1. J lost 4 bases, V lost 2 bases, and 7 bases had no gene match. CDR3 size: 15 residues. From germline, CDR1 is GTSNPN and CDR2 SVGIG (reference sequence).

The genes are TRBV6-5 and TRBJ1-6; the D is unclear. CDR3 length: 13 residues. The germline V gene has CDR1 MNHEY and CDR2 SVGAGI. V lost 7 bases to trimming and J lost 7 bases, with 11 bases between them. CDR3 sequence reads: CASKEGPNSPLHF. In nucleotides, the CDR3 is TGTGCCAGCAAGGAGGGTCCGAATTCACCCCTCCACTTT.